Following are 31 T cell receptor beta chains from one sample sequenced in a study of cytomegalovirus exposure and HLA in healthy donors. 60 Vbeta and 13 Jbeta primers were used in PCR. The protocol was immunoSEQ multiplex PCR, while the TCRdb copy is restricted to in-frame clones and leaves out a portion. The sample yields about 160,000 clones, around 77% seen once. Sequencing was carried out using PBMCs. These receptors all come from a man in his 60s in good health and CMV-seronegative.

The chain combines TRBV7-2 with TRBJ2-5, with TRBD2 matching 11 bases. The CDR3 has 16 amino acids. Germline assignment: CDR1 SGHTA and CDR2 FQGNSA. Germline trimming cut 5 bases from V and 6 bases from J; bases unmatched to any gene: 11. The CDR3 nucleotides read TGTGCCAGCAGCCGTTCTTCTAGCGGGAGGAAGCAGACCCAGTACTTC. Translation: CASSRSSSGRKQTQYF.

The CDR3 loop is CASSQAGQGAYEQYF. The CDR3 DNA reads TGCGCCAGCAGCCAAGCGGGACAGGGGGCGTACGAGCAGTACTTC. This chain uses TRBV4-3 with TRBJ2-7; 12 bases align to TRBD1. The CDR3 has 15 residues. The germline V gene encodes CDR1 LGHNA and CDR2 YSLEER. Trimming removed 1 base from V and 4 bases from J; junction bases left unmatched: 2.

V is TRBV4-1 and J is TRBJ2-5; 8 positions agree with TRBD2. Per the germline V gene, CDR1 is MGHRA and CDR2 is YSYEKL. This CDR3 has 16 amino acids. Germline trimming cut 5 bases from V and 5 bases from J; bases unmatched to any gene: 13. The CDR3 is CASSSLAGPTWETQYF. In DNA form, the CDR3 reads TGCGCCAGCAGCTCATTAGCGGGACCGACCTGGGAGACCCAGTACTTC.

The J gene is TRBJ1-3, the V gene TRBV6-6; tentatively, D is TRBD1 (6 bases). CDR1 and CDR2 from the germline V gene are MNHNY and SVGAGI (reference sequence). The ends were cut back, 6 bases at V and 7 bases at J, with 13 bases in the middle. The CDR3 is 13 amino acids. The CDR3 nucleotides read TGTGCCAGCAGCTTTACAGGGCTCAACACCATATATTTT. The encoded protein is CASSFTGLNTIYF.

The chain has TRBV11-2 and TRBJ2-7; 8 nucleotides line up with TRBD1. This CDR3 has 13 amino acids. The germline V gene encodes CDR1 SGHAT and CDR2 FQNNGV. V dropped 4 bases and J dropped 3; count of bases not matched to a gene: 2. The CDR3 loop is CASSWGQDYEQYF. CDR3 nucleotide sequence: TGTGCCAGCAGCTGGGGACAGGACTACGAGCAGTACTTC.

Worth noting for this clone: Other DNA sequences in this specimen translate into the identical CDR3. V and J are TRBV5-1 and TRBJ2-5; 7 bases align to TRBD1. Germline CDR1 and CDR2: SGHRS and YFSETQ. The CDR3 extends over 14 amino acids. Trimming cost V 2 bases and J 5 bases; bases outside gene matches: 6. The chain's CDR3 is CASSLQGTGETQYF. The CDR3 DNA reads TGCGCCAGCAGCTTACAGGGGACCGGGGAGACCCAGTACTTC. Using reference TRBV5-1 and TRBJ2-5 for the parts outside the CDR3, the full variable domain is KAGVTQTPRYLIKTRGQQVTLSCSPISGHRSVSWYQQTPGQGLQFLFEYFSETQRNKGNFPGRFSGRQFSNSRSEMNVSTLELGDSALYLCASSLQGTGETQYFGPGTRLLVL.

The V call is TRBV6-5, the J call TRBJ2-7; D call uncertain. Germline V gene sequence: CDR1 MNHEY, CDR2 SVGAGI. V was cut by 6 bases and J by 5 bases, with 11 bases left in between. CDR3 size: 12 residues. For the CDR3, the DNA is TGTGCCAGCAGCCAGGTTAATAACGAGCAGTACTTC. This gives the protein CASSQVNNEQYF.

V is TRBV29-1 and J is TRBJ1-5, with D tentatively TRBD1 (5 bases). Between the trimmed V and J ends, which lost 6 bases and 8 bases, there was a span of 17 bases. This CDR3 has 13 amino acids. Germline CDR1 SQVTM, CDR2 ANQGSEA. The CDR3 nucleotides are TGCAGCGTCCTATGGGGTCCGGGGGAGCCCCAGCATTTT. As protein: CSVLWGPGEPQHF.

This chain joins TRBV19 and TRBJ1-2; 7 bases map to TRBD1. The CDR3 is 15 residues long. The germline CDR1 and CDR2 sequences are LNHDA and SQIVND (reference sequence). Germline trimming cut 6 bases from V and 5 bases from J; bases unmatched to any gene: 12. The CDR3 here is CASREPGTASYGYTF. The CDR3 DNA sequence: TGTGCCAGTAGGGAGCCCGGGACAGCCTCATATGGCTACACCTTC.

This sequence joins TRBV29-1 and TRBJ1-1; D unclear. The CDR3 is 13 residues long. Trimming took 3 bases from V and 4 from J, leaving 12 bases between them. Germline V gene data show CDR1 as SQVTM and CDR2 as ANQGSEA. The CDR3 protein is CSVDAGMGTEAFF. CDR3 DNA: TGCAGCGTTGACGCGGGCATGGGCACTGAAGCTTTCTTT.

V is TRBV12-5 and J is TRBJ1-1; D is possibly TRBD1 (5 bases). CDR1 LGHNT and CDR2 FRNRAP come from the germline V gene. V lost 4 bases and J lost 3, with 9 bases in between. The CDR3 length is 13 residues. CDR3 in amino acids: CASGWGGDTEAFF. The CDR3, as DNA: TGTGCTAGTGGTTGGGGCGGTGACACTGAAGCTTTCTTT.

Here the CDR3 DNA reads TGTGCCAGCAGCACTCCGGGGGTCTACGAGCAGTACTTC. This codes for CASSTPGVYEQYF. The chain joins TRBV7-2 to TRBJ2-7, with a possible D match to TRBD2 (6 bases). Trimming took 5 bases from V and 3 from J, leaving 11 bases between them. This CDR3 comprises 13 residues. Germline loops: CDR1 SGHTA, CDR2 FQGNSA.

This sequence joins TRBV5-1 and TRBJ2-1; 14 bases are a match to TRBD2. After removal of 5 bases from V and 9 bases from J, the junction contained 7 bases not matched to a gene. The CDR3 contains 15 residues. Germline V CDR1 and CDR2: SGHRS, YFSETQ. Written as DNA, the CDR3 is TGCGCCAGCAGGGTGGGGACTAGCGGGAGCGGTGAGCAGTTCTTC. It encodes CASRVGTSGSGEQFF.

V is TRBV21-1 and J is TRBJ2-7; TRBD2, the table's D call, lacks a check against the DNA. TRBV21-1 is assigned pseudogene status. The CDR3 is 15 amino acids. The CDR3 reads CASSCRLAGPYEQYF. The CDR3 coding sequence is TGTGCCAGCAGCTGCAGACTAGCGGGGCCCTACGAGCAGTACTTC.

The chain combines TRBV28 with TRBJ1-3, with D unresolved. Trimming took 3 bases from V and 2 from J, leaving 14 bases between them. The CDR3 extends over 16 amino acids. CDR1 and CDR2 from the germline V gene are MDHEN and SYDVKM. The CDR3 reads CASSFTGSRAGNTIYF. The CDR3 nucleotides are TGTGCCAGCAGTTTTACGGGAAGCCGGGCTGGAAACACCATATATTTT.

V usage is TRBV5-4 and J usage is TRBJ2-5; D perhaps matches TRBD1 (6 bases). Trimming removed 0 bases at V and 4 bases at J, with 10 bases between. CDR1 is SGHNT, CDR2 YYREEE, per germline (reference sequence). The CDR3 has 14 residues. CDR3 amino acids: CASSLDARGETQYF. CDR3 bases: TGTGCCAGCAGCTTGGATGCCAGGGGAGAGACCCAGTACTTC.

The chain combines TRBV2 with TRBJ1-6; the D gene is possibly TRBD1 (6 bases). The CDR3 runs 17 residues. The V gene lost 7 bases and the J gene lost 1 base, with 17 bases spanning the gap. Germline V lookup: CDR1 SNHLY, CDR2 FYNNEI. The CDR3 is CASIRAPGASYNSPLHF. In DNA form, the CDR3 reads TGTGCCAGCATTAGAGCCCCAGGGGCATCCTATAATTCACCCCTCCACTTT.

Details on this clone: The germline gene is not matched at one end of the junction; a read error may be the cause. CDR3 amino acids: CASSDSTENTEAFF. The CDR3 nucleotides are TGTGCCAGCAGTGACTCGACTGAGAACACTGAAGCTTTCTTT. The rearrangement joins TRBV6-5 to TRBJ1-1, with D uncertain. From germline, CDR1 is MNHEY and CDR2 SVGAGI. The CDR3 contains 14 residues.

The rearrangement joins TRBV7-2 to TRBJ1-6; 7 bases align to TRBD1. After removal of 5 bases from V and 7 bases from J, the junction contained 17 bases not matched to a gene. This CDR3 has 18 amino acids. Per the germline V gene, CDR1 is SGHTA and CDR2 is FQGNSA. The chain's CDR3 is CASSQDRDRRFSNSPLHF. CDR3 DNA sequence: TGTGCCAGCAGCCAAGACCGGGACAGAAGGTTTTCAAATTCACCCCTCCACTTT.

The rearrangement joins TRBV6-5 to TRBJ1-6; 7 bases are shared with TRBD1. The CDR3 has 14 residues. J lost 7 bases, V lost 6 bases, and 6 bases had no gene match. Germline CDR1 and CDR2: MNHEY and SVGAGI. The chain's CDR3 is CASSSGQANSPLHF. In DNA form, the CDR3 reads TGTGCCAGCAGCTCCGGACAGGCAAATTCACCCCTCCACTTT.

The V and J genes are TRBV30 and TRBJ2-3; 10 nucleotides match TRBD2. The germline gives CDR1 GTSNPN, CDR2 SVGIG (reference sequence). This CDR3 spans 18 amino acids. Trimming at V came to 0 bases and at J to 0 bases, leaving 9 bases not matched to a gene. The CDR3 is CAWSVGLAGATSTDTQYF. CDR3 bases: TGTGCCTGGAGTGTAGGTCTAGCGGGAGCTACTAGCACAGATACGCAGTATTTT.

The J gene is TRBJ2-1, the V gene TRBV14; 9 bases are a match to TRBD2. V lost 4 bases to trimming and J lost 6 bases; unmatched junction nucleotides: 13. CDR1 is SGHDN, CDR2 FVKESK, per germline. There are 17 residues in the CDR3. The CDR3: CASSRLSGAGGPNEQFF. The CDR3 coding sequence is TGTGCCAGCAGCCGCCTGAGTGGAGCGGGGGGACCCAATGAGCAGTTCTTC. Using reference TRBV14 and TRBJ2-1 for the parts outside the CDR3, the full variable domain is EAGVTQFPSHSVIEKGQTVTLRCDPISGHDNLYWYRRVMGKEIKFLLHFVKESKQDESGMPNNRFLAERTGGTYSTLKVQPAELEDSGVYFCASSRLSGAGGPNEQFFGPGTRLTVL.

The chain has TRBV11-3 and TRBJ2-7, with D possibly being TRBD1 (5 bases). V lost 3 bases and J 6 bases, leaving 12 bases between the germline ends. The germline gives CDR1 SGHNT, CDR2 YENEEA. The CDR3 has 13 residues. The CDR3: CASSFFPGLEQYF. The CDR3 nucleotides are TGTGCCAGCAGCTTCTTCCCAGGGCTCGAGCAGTACTTC.

The CDR3 DNA is TGTGCCATCAGTGAGTCGATACAGCTCGGGGAGCTGTTTTTT. Its translation: CAISESIQLGELFF. The V gene is TRBV10-3, the J gene TRBJ2-2, with D uncertain. The V and J ends lost 0 bases and 7 bases respectively, with 9 bases between them. The CDR3 runs to 14 residues. Germline V gives CDR1 ENHRY, CDR2 SYGVKD.

The sample holds a few counts of this clone. The V and J genes are TRBV7-2 and TRBJ2-1; a possible D gene is TRBD2 (6 bases). Trimming took off 1 base at V and 9 bases at J, with 22 bases between the two ends. CDR3 length: 17 residues. Germline V gene sequence: CDR1 SGHTA, CDR2 FQGNSA. CDR3 sequence (DNA): TGTGCCAGCAGCTTAGATGGCCCTAGGGTCCTCGGGGGTGAGCAGTTCTTC. Protein product: CASSLDGPRVLGGEQFF.

This clone has only a few counts. The rearrangement uses TRBV5-4 and TRBJ2-1; D might be TRBD2 (6 bases). Germline CDR1 reads SGHNT; CDR2 reads YYREEE (reference sequence). This CDR3 spans 17 amino acids. Between the trimmed V and J ends, which lost 3 bases and 2 bases, there was a span of 18 bases. The CDR3 spells CASSSGLGLRTYNEQFF. The DNA of the CDR3 is TGTGCCAGCAGCTCCGGCCTGGGACTGCGCACCTACAATGAGCAGTTCTTC.

The chain has TRBV6-5 and TRBJ1-3; D unresolved. The V end was cut by 6 bases, the J end by 1 base, with 10 bases between. Per the germline V gene, CDR1 is MNHEY and CDR2 is SVGAGI. The CDR3 has 14 amino acids. The CDR3 nucleotides read TGTGCCAGCAGGAGTACAGCTTCTGGAAACACCATATATTTT. Its protein is CASRSTASGNTIYF.

The chain has TRBV6-5 and TRBJ1-2, with D possibly being TRBD1 (5 bases). Germline values: CDR1 MNHEY, CDR2 SVGAGI. Trimming shortened V by 2 bases and J by 6 bases, and 10 bases separated the two germline ends. This CDR3 is built from 13 residues. CDR3 loop: CASSYMGGHGYTF. In DNA form, the CDR3 reads TGTGCCAGCAGTTACATGGGGGGTCATGGCTACACCTTC.

The chain is built from TRBV5-4 and TRBJ2-7; 8 bases fit TRBD2. J gave up 0 bases and V 4 bases, and 9 bases lay outside the gene matches. Germline lookup yields CDR1 SGHNT and CDR2 YYREEE (reference sequence). CDR3 length: 16 amino acids. CDR3 protein: CASSPGGLLASYEQYF. CDR3 DNA sequence: TGTGCCAGCAGCCCGGGGGGGCTTCTTGCCTCCTACGAGCAGTACTTC.

This chain uses TRBV2 with TRBJ1-3; no firm D call. The CDR3 has 14 residues. Germline CDR1 is SNHLY and CDR2 is FYNNEI. V was pared by 8 bases and J by 4 bases, with 15 bases between. CDR3 loop: CASATGVFGNTIYF. The CDR3 coding sequence is TGTGCCAGCGCCACCGGGGTATTCGGAAACACCATATATTTT.

The chain links TRBV2 to TRBJ2-3, with 7 bases aligning to TRBD1. The germline V gene has CDR1 SNHLY and CDR2 FYNNEI. V lost 6 bases to trimming and J lost 3 bases; unmatched junction nucleotides: 3. The CDR3 sequence is 13 residues long. The CDR3 region is CASRTGQTDTQYF. CDR3 in DNA: TGTGCCAGCAGGACAGGGCAAACAGATACGCAGTATTTT.